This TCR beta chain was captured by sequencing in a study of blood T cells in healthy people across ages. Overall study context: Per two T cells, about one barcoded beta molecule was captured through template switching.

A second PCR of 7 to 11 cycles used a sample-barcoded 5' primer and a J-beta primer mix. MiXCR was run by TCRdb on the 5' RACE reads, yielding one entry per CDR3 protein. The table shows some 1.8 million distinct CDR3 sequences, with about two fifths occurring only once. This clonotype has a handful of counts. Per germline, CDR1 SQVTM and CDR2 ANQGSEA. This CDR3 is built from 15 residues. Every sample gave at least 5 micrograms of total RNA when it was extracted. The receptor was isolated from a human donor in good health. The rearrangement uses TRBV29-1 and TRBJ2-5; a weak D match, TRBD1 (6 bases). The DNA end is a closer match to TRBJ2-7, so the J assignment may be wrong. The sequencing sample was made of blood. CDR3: CSVGGLGHLTYEQYF. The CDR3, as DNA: TGCAGCGTTGGGGGTTTGGGACACCTTACCTACGAGCAGTACTTC.